Shown below are 14 T cell receptor beta chains from a single sample sequenced in a study of blood T cell repertoires in COVID-19. Only in-frame clones appear in the TCRdb table, and some are missing; sequencing was by immunoSEQ multiplex PCR. Found here are about 350,000 clones, approximately 90% of them singletons; the top ten hold around 3.9%. The specimen sequenced was peripheral blood. These receptors were collected from a woman in her fifties or sixties with COVID-19, enrolled during active disease.

The sample holds one count of this clone. The chain joins TRBV5-1 to TRBJ1-2; TRBD1 matches at 12 bases. V dropped 2 bases and J dropped 7; count of bases not matched to a gene: 6. Germline V CDR1 and CDR2: SGHRS, YFSETQ. The CDR3 covers 15 residues. The CDR3 reads CASSFTGQGASGYTF. CDR3 DNA sequence: TGCGCCAGCAGCTTTACGGGACAGGGGGCGAGTGGCTACACCTTC.

The sample holds one count of this clone. The V call is TRBV18, the J call TRBJ2-7, with TRBD2 identical over 9 bases. CDR1 KGHSH and CDR2 LQKENI come from the germline V gene. The CDR3 sequence is 15 residues long. The V gene end was trimmed by 0 bases and the J gene end by 3 bases; junction bases not matched to a gene: 3. The CDR3 nucleotides are TGTGCCAGCTCACCACCGGCGGGGGGGAGCTACGAGCAGTACTTC. Its protein is CASSPPAGGSYEQYF.

The J gene is TRBJ2-1, the V gene TRBV5-1; 8 bases align to TRBD2. Germline CDR1 SGHRS, CDR2 YFSETQ. Trimming took 0 bases from V and 1 from J; bases not matched to a gene: 3. This CDR3 region has 16 residues. CDR3 bases: TGCGCCAGCAGCTTGGAGCGGGGGCCTTCCTACAATGAGCAGTTCTTC. Encoded protein: CASSLERGPSYNEQFF.

The rearrangement uses TRBV7-8 and TRBJ1-1; D remains ambiguous. V lost 2 bases, J lost 0 bases, and 10 bases lay in between. Per germline, CDR1 SGHVS and CDR2 FQNEAQ. The CDR3 runs 15 residues. The CDR3 nucleotides read TGTGCCAGCAGCTTAATGGGCAAGATGAACACTGAAGCTTTCTTT. Translating it yields CASSLMGKMNTEAFF. The whole variable domain, filled in from reference TRBV7-8 and TRBJ1-1, reads GAGVSQSPRYKVAKRGQDVALRCDPISGHVSLFWYQQALGQGPEFLTYFQNEAQLDKSGLPSDRFFAERPEGSVSTLKIQRTQQEDSAVYLCASSLMGKMNTEAFFGQGTRLTVV.

This rearrangement joins TRBV3-1 (or the pseudogene TRBV3-2) to TRBJ1-2, with D perhaps matching TRBD1 (6 bases). The CDR3 consists of 13 residues. Germline-derived CDR1 and CDR2 are LGHDT and YNNKEL (reference sequence). The V end lost 7 bases, the J end lost 4 bases, and 13 bases lay between the germline ends. The CDR3 spells CASTNAGVYGYTF. As DNA, the CDR3 is TGTGCCAGCACCAACGCAGGGGTCTATGGCTACACCTTC.

Here the CDR3 DNA reads TGTGCCAGCAGCCCTATACTGAACACTGAAGCTTTCTTT. As protein: CASSPILNTEAFF. This chain links TRBV7-8 with TRBJ1-1; D call uncertain. Germline values: CDR1 SGHVS, CDR2 FQNEAQ. CDR3 length: 13 amino acids. Trimming pared 5 bases from V and 0 bases from J, leaving 7 bases between.

This clone was recorded a few times. The genes are TRBV6-5 and TRBJ1-2; tentatively, D is TRBD1 (6 bases). Germline CDR1 reads MNHEY; CDR2 reads SVGAGI. The CDR3 has 14 residues. V gave up 10 bases and J gave up 0 bases, with 15 bases separating them. This CDR3 reads CATSRTAANYGYTF. CDR3 DNA: TGTGCCACCTCTCGGACAGCAGCTAACTATGGCTACACCTTC.

The chain has TRBV7-6 and TRBJ1-2; 7 bases agree with TRBD1. The CDR3 has 17 residues. Germline CDR1 SGHVS, CDR2 FNYEAQ. J lost 5 bases, V lost 8 bases, and 20 bases had no gene match. The CDR3 DNA is TGTGCCAGCGGCCTAAGGGACAGATTGGCCCGTCGATATGGCTACACCTTC. It is translated as CASGLRDRLARRYGYTF.

The chain carries TRBV19 and TRBJ2-5, with a tentative D call TRBD2 (7 bases). Between the trimmed V and J ends, which lost 5 bases and 1 base, there was a span of 20 bases. The CDR3 has 17 amino acids. Germline-derived CDR1 and CDR2 are LNHDA and SQIVND (reference sequence). The CDR3 DNA sequence: TGTGCCAGTAGTGCACTTCGCGGGCGGGGGCCCCAAGAGACCCAGTACTTC. Protein product: CASSALRGRGPQETQYF. The full variable domain, its missing parts supplied by reference TRBV19 and TRBJ2-5, is DGGITQSPKYLFRKEGQNVTLSCEQNLNHDAMYWYRQDPGQGLRLIYYSQIVNDFQKGDIAEGYSVSREKKESFPLTVTSAQKNPTAFYLCASSALRGRGPQETQYFGPGTRLLVL.

This chain links TRBV28 with TRBJ1-2, with D tentatively TRBD1 (5 bases). The CDR3 runs 16 residues. Germline CDR1 MDHEN, CDR2 SYDVKM. Trimming removed 5 bases from V and 8 bases from J, with 24 bases in between. The CDR3 loop is CASSAPRGNPPPGYTF. DNA for the CDR3: TGTGCCAGCAGTGCACCAAGGGGAAACCCCCCCCCGGGCTACACCTTC.

This rearrangement joins TRBV5-1 to TRBJ2-7; 8 bases line up with TRBD1. From germline, CDR1 is SGHRS and CDR2 YFSETQ. This CDR3 contains 14 residues. V shed 4 bases, J shed 0 bases, and the junction held 3 bases outside the gene matches. CDR3 region: CASSRTGSSYEQYF. DNA of the CDR3: TGCGCCAGCAGCAGGACAGGGAGCTCCTACGAGCAGTACTTC. Using reference TRBV5-1 and TRBJ2-7 for the parts outside the CDR3, the full variable domain is KAGVTQTPRYLIKTRGQQVTLSCSPISGHRSVSWYQQTPGQGLQFLFEYFSETQRNKGNFPGRFSGRQFSNSRSEMNVSTLELGDSALYLCASSRTGSSYEQYFGPGTRLTVT.

This sequence joins TRBV30 and TRBJ2-7; D gene unclear. From germline, CDR1 is GTSNPN and CDR2 SVGIG (reference sequence). The CDR3 is 10 residues long. Trimming stripped 6 bases from V and 6 bases from J, with 9 bases between. The CDR3 protein is CACQLGEQYF. The DNA of the CDR3 is TGTGCCTGTCAACTTGGCGAGCAGTACTTC.

V and J are TRBV6-1 and TRBJ1-5, with a weak D call TRBD1 (5 bases). The CDR3 runs 15 residues. Germline V CDR1 and CDR2: MNHNS, SASEGT. V lost 2 bases and J 1 base, leaving 9 bases between the germline ends. This CDR3 reads CASSEIGVSNQPQHF. The CDR3 nucleotides are TGTGCCAGCAGTGAAATAGGGGTGAGCAATCAGCCCCAGCATTTT.

The J gene is TRBJ1-1, the V gene TRBV6-5, with TRBD1 as a possible D gene (5 bases). The V end lost 7 bases, the J end lost 2 bases, and 17 bases lay between the germline ends. Germline lookup yields CDR1 MNHEY and CDR2 SVGAGI. This CDR3 region has 15 residues. CDR3: CASTSWNTGNTEAFF. The DNA of the CDR3 is TGTGCCAGCACCTCCTGGAATACAGGAAACACTGAAGCTTTCTTT.